One and the same sample provided the 12 T cell receptor beta chains below, sequenced in a study of shared clonotypes between healthy human individuals. Some clones are missing from TCRdb's copy, which holds only in-frame ones; the method was immunoSEQ multiplex PCR. The sample lists fewer than 600,000 clones, roughly four fifths occurring once. What was sequenced was PBMCs. These TCRs come from a woman between 40 and 50 years old in good health. Some clones in this sample may be carry-over from other donors' samples.

The chain links TRBV7-9 to TRBJ1-3; D not certain. Looked up from germline, CDR1 is SEHNR and CDR2 is FQNEAQ (reference sequence). The CDR3 runs to 14 residues. V was clipped by 2 bases and J by 11 bases, with 16 bases between them. In nucleotides, the CDR3 is TGTGCCAGCAGCTTATCCCGGGCTGGATTCTCCATATATTTT. As protein: CASSLSRAGFSIYF. Full variable domain (remainder filled in from reference TRBV7-9 and TRBJ1-3): DTGVSQNPRHKITKRGQNVTFRCDPISEHNRLYWYRQTLGQGPEFLTYFQNEAQLEKSRLLSDRFSAERPKGSFSTLEIQRTEQGDSAMYLCASSLSRAGFSIYFGEGSWLTVV.

This clone was recorded many times. J is TRBJ1-5 and V is TRBV6-4, with D unclear. Looked up from germline, CDR1 is MRHNA and CDR2 is SNTAGT. The V and J ends lost 3 bases and 4 bases respectively, with 7 bases between them. This CDR3 has 13 residues. The CDR3 region has the DNA TGTGCCAGCAGTGAGGATCTAAATCAGCCCCAGCATTTT. Translated: CASSEDLNQPQHF.

This rearrangement joins TRBV11-2 to TRBJ2-7; a weak D match, TRBD2 (5 bases). Germline V gene data show CDR1 as SGHAT and CDR2 as FQNNGV. V was trimmed by 1 base and J by 1 base, leaving 11 bases between them. The CDR3 is 15 residues long. CDR3 residues: CASSLGASRSYEQYF. CDR3 nucleotide sequence: TGTGCCAGCAGCTTAGGGGCTAGCAGGTCCTACGAGCAGTACTTC.

Of note for this clone: At the DNA level, this CDR3 is encoded by other sequences in the same sample as well. The V and J genes are TRBV2 and TRBJ2-2; 10 positions agree with TRBD1. V shed 8 bases, J shed 5 bases, and the junction held 11 bases outside the gene matches. Germline CDR1 and CDR2: SNHLY and FYNNEI. CDR3 size: 16 residues. As DNA, the CDR3 is TGTGCCAGCTCTGGGACAGGGGTCGGTCTAACCGGGGAGCTGTTTTTT. Translation gives CASSGTGVGLTGELFF.

V is TRBV2 and J is TRBJ2-3, with 11 nucleotides matching TRBD2. V was clipped by 2 bases and J by 4 bases; unmatched bases: 5. The germline CDR1 and CDR2 sequences are SNHLY and FYNNEI. This CDR3 comprises 16 residues. Here the CDR3 DNA reads TGTGCCAGCAGTGAAAGAACTAGCGGGAGTTCAGATACGCAGTATTTT. Its translation: CASSERTSGSSDTQYF.

The V and J genes are TRBV14 and TRBJ2-7, with 10 bases matching TRBD2. This CDR3 has 17 residues. The germline CDR1 and CDR2 sequences are SGHDN and FVKESK. V lost 3 bases, J lost 7 bases, and 15 bases stayed unmatched. CDR3 residues: CASSHLGASGSGYEQYF. Written as DNA, the CDR3 is TGTGCCAGCAGCCACCTGGGGGCTAGCGGGAGTGGTTATGAGCAGTACTTC.

Comments on this clone: The sample has other DNA sequences that encode this CDR3 too. V is TRBV7-2 and J is TRBJ2-1, with 10 bases identical to TRBD1. The CDR3 has 16 residues. V shed 1 base, J shed 2 bases, and the junction held 2 bases outside the gene matches. Germline V gene lookup returns CDR1 SGHTA and CDR2 FQGNSA. CDR3 DNA sequence: TGTGCCAGCAGCTTAGTCGGGACAGGGGCCTACAATGAGCAGTTCTTC. It translates to CASSLVGTGAYNEQFF.

CDR3 DNA sequence: TGTGCCAGCTTAGGCGGTCCCGGCGGGACCCAGTACTTC. It translates to CASLGGPGGTQYF. The chain uses TRBV6-5 and TRBJ2-5; no clear D. V lost 8 bases to trimming and J lost 7 bases, with 17 bases between them. The germline CDR1 and CDR2 sequences are MNHEY and SVGAGI. The CDR3 has 13 residues.

V gene TRBV6-1 combines with J gene TRBJ2-3, with TRBD2 matching 8 bases. Germline assignment: CDR1 MNHNS and CDR2 SASEGT. The ends lost 7 bases at V and 1 base at J; junction bases unmatched: 7. CDR3 length: 15 amino acids. Here the CDR3 DNA reads TGTGCCAGCAAAACGAGCGGGAGTGGCACAGATACGCAGTATTTT. Protein: CASKTSGSGTDTQYF.

Only a few counts were recorded for this clone. The rearrangement links TRBV7-9 to TRBJ1-5, with D possibly TRBD1 on 5 matching bases. V gave up 9 bases and J gave up 8 bases, with 20 bases separating them. The CDR3 has 14 residues. Germline CDR1 reads SEHNR; CDR2 reads FQNEAQ (reference sequence). CDR3 sequence (DNA): TGTGCCAGAGCCGACAGTGAGCGTGGGGAGCCCCAGCATTTT. Translation: CARADSERGEPQHF.

The V and J genes are TRBV18 and TRBJ1-1; D is uncertain. Germline V CDR1 and CDR2: KGHSH, LQKENI. The V and J ends lost 2 bases and 0 bases respectively, with 10 bases between them. The CDR3 has 15 residues. Here the CDR3 reads CASSPASILNTEAFF. Here the CDR3 DNA reads TGTGCCAGCTCACCAGCGAGTATTTTGAACACTGAAGCTTTCTTT.

The chain employs TRBV7-2 and TRBJ2-7; unclear D gene. The V end was cut by 6 bases, the J end by 5 bases, with 17 bases between. There are 14 residues in the CDR3. CDR1 SGHTA and CDR2 FQGNSA come from the germline V gene. The CDR3 DNA follows: TGTGCCAGCAGGGGTCAAGCAATGGGCCACGAGCAGTACTTC. This gives the protein CASRGQAMGHEQYF.